These 18 T cell receptor beta chains share one sample of origin, sequenced in a study of blood T cell repertoires in COVID-19. The protocol was immunoSEQ multiplex PCR, while the TCRdb copy is restricted to in-frame clones and leaves out a portion. The sample carries about 480,000 clones, around 87% recorded once. Sequenced: PBMCs or T cells enriched from blood (not recorded which). Source of these receptors: a woman aged 40 to 49 who had recovered from COVID-19.

The gene calls are TRBV5-1 and TRBJ2-1; D perhaps matches TRBD2 (5 bases). V shed 1 base and J shed 0 bases, with 11 bases lying between them. The CDR3 covers 16 residues. Germline CDR1 reads SGHRS; CDR2 reads YFSETQ. The CDR3 region has the DNA TGCGCCAGCAGCTTGACCGTAGGGAGCTCCTACAATGAGCAGTTCTTC. This encodes CASSLTVGSSYNEQFF.

V usage is TRBV25-1 and J usage is TRBJ1-2; TRBD1 matches 8 bases. The CDR3 spans 14 residues. Trimming cost V 2 bases and J 3 bases; bases outside gene matches: 2. Germline V lookup: CDR1 MGHDK, CDR2 SYGVNS. This CDR3 reads CASSEAGGYYGYTF. The DNA for the CDR3 is TGTGCCAGCAGTGAAGCAGGGGGCTACTATGGCTACACCTTC.

V gene TRBV7-9 combines with J gene TRBJ2-1; a possible D gene is TRBD1 (6 bases). The CDR3 has 13 amino acids. Germline CDR1 and CDR2: SEHNR and FQNEAQ (reference sequence). Trimming removed 5 bases at V and 10 bases at J, with 15 bases between. Here the CDR3 reads CASSPATGWEQFF. The CDR3 region has the DNA TGTGCCAGCAGCCCCGCGACAGGTTGGGAGCAGTTCTTC.

This rearrangement joins TRBV11-2 to TRBJ1-2, with 11 bases matching TRBD1. With V trimmed by 5 bases and J by 6 bases, 5 bases remained unmatched. This CDR3 has 14 amino acids. CDR1 is SGHAT, CDR2 FQNNGV, per germline. CDR3 in DNA: TGTGCCAGCAGCAGGGACAGGGGGTTACATGGCTACACCTTC. It encodes CASSRDRGLHGYTF.

The chain combines TRBV7-9 with TRBJ1-2, with TRBD1 matching over 7 bases. This CDR3 spans 12 amino acids. The trim removed 5 bases at V and 8 bases at J, leaving 5 bases unmatched. Per the germline V gene, CDR1 is SEHNR and CDR2 is FQNEAQ (reference sequence). The CDR3 nucleotides read TGTGCCAGCAGCGAGGGGGCATGGGGCTACACCTTC. The encoded protein is CASSEGAWGYTF.

V and J are TRBV12-5 and TRBJ2-7, with 11 nucleotides matching TRBD2. After removal of 5 bases from V and 9 bases from J, the junction contained 6 bases not matched to a gene. CDR3 length: 13 residues. Germline CDR1 and CDR2: LGHNT and FRNRAP. The CDR3 here is CASGIAGGPLQYF. In DNA, the CDR3 is TGTGCTAGTGGTATAGCGGGAGGGCCTTTGCAGTACTTC.

This chain joins TRBV10-3 and TRBJ1-3; D is possibly TRBD1 (6 bases). This CDR3 contains 14 residues. CDR1 and CDR2 (germline): ENHRY, SYGVKD. Trimming took 5 bases from V and 0 from J, leaving 8 bases between them. The chain's CDR3 is CAISTGYSGNTIYF. CDR3 coding DNA: TGTGCCATCAGTACAGGGTACTCTGGAAACACCATATATTTT.

This chain connects TRBV3-1 (or the pseudogene TRBV3-2) to TRBJ1-1; 8 bases fit TRBD1. V lost 2 bases and J lost 8; bases outside the gene matches: 4. The germline CDR1 and CDR2 sequences are LGHDT and YNNKEL (reference sequence). This CDR3 is 13 amino acids long. In DNA form, the CDR3 reads TGTGCCAGCAGCCAACTCAGGGGGCGCGAAGCTTTCTTT. Translation: CASSQLRGREAFF.

The V gene is TRBV2, the J gene TRBJ2-1, with 10 bases identical to TRBD2. CDR1 is SNHLY, CDR2 FYNNEI, per germline. The CDR3 runs to 15 residues. Germline trimming cut 6 bases from V and 7 bases from J; bases unmatched to any gene: 9. CDR3 region: CASRQLAGDYNEQFF. For the CDR3, the DNA is TGTGCCAGCAGGCAGCTAGCGGGAGATTATAATGAGCAGTTCTTC.

The rearrangement uses TRBV5-1 and TRBJ1-2; TRBD1 matches 10 bases. The germline V gene encodes CDR1 SGHRS and CDR2 YFSETQ. The CDR3 totals 15 residues. Trimming at V came to 4 bases and at J to 5 bases, leaving 8 bases not matched to a gene. CDR3 nucleotides: TGCGCCAGCAGCCCGGGGGACAGGGGAGGATATGGCTACACCTTC. This codes for CASSPGDRGGYGYTF.

This clone was seen only once. This chain connects TRBV6-2 or TRBV6-3 to TRBJ1-1, with D possibly matching TRBD1 (6 bases). This CDR3 spans 15 amino acids. V dropped 3 bases and J dropped 0 bases, with 11 bases sitting between them. The germline gives CDR1 MNHEY, CDR2 SVGEGT. The CDR3 DNA reads as TGTGCCAGCAGTTATCCTACAGGGATGAACACTGAAGCTTTCTTT. This translates into CASSYPTGMNTEAFF.

This chain connects TRBV7-2 to TRBJ1-1; 7 bases line up with TRBD1. The ends lost 2 bases at V and 1 base at J; junction bases unmatched: 4. Germline V gives CDR1 SGHTA, CDR2 FQGNSA. The CDR3 contains 15 residues. Written as DNA, the CDR3 is TGTGCCAGCAGCTTATTTGGGACAGAGAACACTGAAGCTTTCTTT. It is translated as CASSLFGTENTEAFF. Full variable domain (outside the CDR3, taken from reference TRBV7-2 and TRBJ1-1): GAGVSQSPSNKVTEKGKDVELRCDPISGHTALYWYRQSLGQGLEFLIYFQGNSAPDKSGLPSDRFSAERTGGSVSTLTIQRTQQEDSAVYLCASSLFGTENTEAFFGQGTRLTVV.

This chain joins TRBV27 and TRBJ2-7, with D perhaps matching TRBD2 (6 bases). Trimming cost V 6 bases and J 0 bases, with 27 bases left between them. Germline CDR1 and CDR2: MNHEY and SMNVEV (reference sequence). The CDR3 runs 19 residues. The CDR3 protein is CASSYGPGTHPKSSYEQYF. CDR3 DNA sequence: TGTGCCAGCAGCTATGGCCCCGGGACTCACCCCAAGAGCTCCTACGAGCAGTACTTC.

The chain is built from TRBV15 and TRBJ2-3, with TRBD1 matching over 8 bases. V shed 5 bases, J shed 6 bases, and the junction held 10 bases outside the gene matches. Germline values: CDR1 LNHNV, CDR2 YYDKDF (reference sequence). The CDR3 totals 15 residues. The DNA of the CDR3 is TGTGCCACCAGCCGAAACCCAGGGGGCGCGGATACGCAGTATTTT. This translates into CATSRNPGGADTQYF.

This chain links TRBV5-1 with TRBJ2-2; possibly TRBD1 for D (5 bases). V gave up 5 bases and J gave up 3 bases, with 14 bases separating them. The germline V gene encodes CDR1 SGHRS and CDR2 YFSETQ. This CDR3 region has 15 residues. The CDR3 reads CASRRTGHDTGELFF. For the CDR3, the DNA is TGCGCCAGCAGACGCACCGGACATGACACCGGGGAGCTGTTTTTT.

For this clone: Other DNA variants within this sample encode the same CDR3. The gene calls are TRBV11-2 and TRBJ1-2, with a possible D match to TRBD1 (5 bases). This CDR3 has 15 residues. Germline V gives CDR1 SGHAT, CDR2 FQNNGV. V was pared by 1 base and J by 2 bases, with 11 bases between. CDR3: CASSLGQGFNYGYTF. The CDR3 DNA reads TGTGCCAGCAGCTTAGGGCAGGGTTTCAACTATGGCTACACCTTC.

The chain recombines TRBV2 with TRBJ2-1; D not certain. Trimming took 6 bases from V and 6 from J, leaving 12 bases between them. Germline V gene lookup returns CDR1 SNHLY and CDR2 FYNNEI. This CDR3 contains 13 residues. The CDR3 loop is CASRGPTGNEQFF. The CDR3, as DNA: TGTGCCAGCAGGGGCCCTACCGGCAATGAGCAGTTCTTC. The variable domain in full, with the rest retrieved from reference TRBV2 and TRBJ2-1, is EPEVTQTPSHQVTQMGQEVILRCVPISNHLYFYWYRQILGQKVEFLVSFYNNEISEKSEIFDDQFSVERPDGSNFTLKIRSTKLEDSAMYFCASRGPTGNEQFFGPGTRLTVL.

Turning to this clone: The identical CDR3 is also encoded by other nucleotide sequences in the sample. The rearrangement links TRBV19 to TRBJ1-2; D call uncertain. Trimming removed 1 base from V and 5 bases from J, with 8 bases in between. CDR1 and CDR2 (germline): LNHDA, SQIVND (reference sequence). The CDR3 covers 13 residues. For the CDR3, the DNA is TGTGCCAGTAGTATAGGCGGAGGGTATGGCTACACCTTC. It yields the protein CASSIGGGYGYTF.